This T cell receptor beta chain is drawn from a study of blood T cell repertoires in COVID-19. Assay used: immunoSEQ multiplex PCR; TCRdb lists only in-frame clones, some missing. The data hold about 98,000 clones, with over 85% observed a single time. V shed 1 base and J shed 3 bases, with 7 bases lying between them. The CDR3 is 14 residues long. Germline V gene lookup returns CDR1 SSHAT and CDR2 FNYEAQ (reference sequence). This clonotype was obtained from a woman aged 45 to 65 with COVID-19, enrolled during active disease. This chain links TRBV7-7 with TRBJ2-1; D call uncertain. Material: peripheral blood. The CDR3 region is CASSLGGDYNEQFF. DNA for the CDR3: TGTGCCAGCAGCTTAGGTGGAGACTACAATGAGCAGTTCTTC.